The 3 T cell receptor beta chains in this list originate from one sample, sequenced in a study of sequential checkpoint blockade in melanoma. The sample's treatment: randomized to nivolumab then ipilimumab (arm A) or the reverse (arm B). Repertoires were generated with immunoSEQ multiplex PCR, while TCRdb's copy carries only in-frame clones and drops some. The repertoire consists of around 30,000 clones, with more than 70% occurring once and the leading ten covering about 20%. Material: CD8+ T cells sorted from blood (inferred from file names), obtained from a patient given nivolumab and ipilimumab in sequence. The receptor source for this set is a human donor with melanoma.

The V and J genes are TRBV7-3 and TRBJ1-2; D may be TRBD1 (5 bases). Deletions cut 0 bases from V and 7 bases from J, with 12 bases between. The CDR3 has 14 amino acids. The germline CDR1 and CDR2 sequences are SGHTA and FQGTGA. The CDR3 DNA reads TGTGCCAGCAGCTTAACGGGGGGGAAAGGTGGCTACACCTTC. As protein: CASSLTGGKGGYTF.

The rearrangement joins TRBV9 to TRBJ1-4; D unresolved. CDR3 length: 15 amino acids. Germline CDR1 and CDR2: SGDLS and YYNGEE. The ends were cut back, 4 bases at V and 0 bases at J, with 10 bases in the middle. The CDR3 sequence is CASSPWPATNEKLFF. The CDR3, as DNA: TGTGCCAGCAGCCCGTGGCCCGCAACTAATGAAAAACTGTTTTTT. Variable domain in full (rest from reference TRBV9 and TRBJ1-4): DSGVTQTPKHLITATGQRVTLRCSPRSGDLSVYWYQQSLDQGLQFLIQYYNGEERAKGNILERFSAQQFPDLHSELNLSSLELGDSALYFCASSPWPATNEKLFFGSGTQLSVL.

J is TRBJ2-1 and V is TRBV18; 14 positions agree with TRBD2. Germline values: CDR1 KGHSH, CDR2 LQKENI. The ends lost 6 bases at V and 5 bases at J; junction bases unmatched: 3. The CDR3 length is 15 residues. The chain's CDR3 is CASSGGLAGDNEQFF. The CDR3, as DNA: TGTGCCAGCTCGGGGGGACTAGCGGGAGACAATGAGCAGTTCTTC.